This T cell receptor (beta chain) emerged from a study of T-cell reconstitution after alpha-beta-depleted transplantation in children. Study results and limitations: Hyperexpanded clones declined; after one year, newly produced T cells mostly supplied diversity. The origin of alpha-beta T cells about two months after transplant was reportedly several hundred expanded graft clones. Certain patients had high TCRbeta diversity at day 60, and it came from recipient T cells and thymic progenitors that survived.

Library preparation (for TCRbeta) was performed with unique molecular identifiers. TCRdb re-analysed the PCR reads in MiXCR, keeping a single row per CDR3 protein. The sample yields some 300,000 distinct CDR3 sequences, 7.5% to 9% seen once. Germline CDR1 is LGHDT and CDR2 is YNNKEL (reference sequence). V lost 2 bases and J lost 3, with 13 bases in between. The CDR3 contains 16 residues. In its sample, this clonotype was seen many times. Its target is unknown. This sample comprised peripheral blood, obtained 360 days after TCRalphabeta/CD19-depleted stem cell transplant. This chain links TRBV3-1 with TRBJ2-2; D remains ambiguous. This TCR was recovered from a female patient between 2 and 10 years old who had a stem cell transplant for Fanconi anemia, so the T cells may come from the graft donor. The CDR3 is CASSQYSVGYTGELFF. CDR3 in DNA: TGTGCCAGCAGCCAATACTCAGTAGGTTACACCGGGGAGCTGTTTTTT.